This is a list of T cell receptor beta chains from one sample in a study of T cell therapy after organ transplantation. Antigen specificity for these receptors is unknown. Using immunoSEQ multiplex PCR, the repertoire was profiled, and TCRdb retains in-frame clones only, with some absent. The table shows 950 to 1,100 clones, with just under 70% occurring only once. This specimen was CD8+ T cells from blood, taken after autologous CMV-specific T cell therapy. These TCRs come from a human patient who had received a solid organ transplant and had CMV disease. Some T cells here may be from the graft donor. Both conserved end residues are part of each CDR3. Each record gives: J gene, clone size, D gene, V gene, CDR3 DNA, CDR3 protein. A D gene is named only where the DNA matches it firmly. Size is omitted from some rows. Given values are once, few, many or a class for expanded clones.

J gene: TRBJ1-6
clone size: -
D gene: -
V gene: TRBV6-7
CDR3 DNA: TGTGCCAGCAGTTCAACCCCGGTGACCAATTCACCCCTCCACTTT
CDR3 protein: CASSSTPVTNSPLHF

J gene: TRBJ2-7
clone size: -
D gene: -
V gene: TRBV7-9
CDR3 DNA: TGTGCCAGCAGCCGACAGCTCCGGCCGATTTACGAGCAGTACTTC
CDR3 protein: CASSRQLRPIYEQYF

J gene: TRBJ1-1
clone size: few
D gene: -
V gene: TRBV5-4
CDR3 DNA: TGTGCCAGCAGCTTAATGAACACTGAAGCTTTCTTT
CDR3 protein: CASSLMNTEAFF

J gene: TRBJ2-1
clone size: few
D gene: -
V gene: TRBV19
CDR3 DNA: TGTGCCAGCCAGGGACTGGGCTCCTACAATGAGCAGTTCTTC
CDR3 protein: CASQGLGSYNEQFF

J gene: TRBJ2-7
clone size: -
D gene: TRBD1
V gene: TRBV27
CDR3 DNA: TGTGCCAGCAGCTTTCCGGGACAGGGCTCTCACGAGCAGTACTTC
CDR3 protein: CASSFPGQGSHEQYF

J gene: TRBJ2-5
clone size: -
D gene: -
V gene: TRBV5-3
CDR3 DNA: TGTGCCAGCAGCCGGCCCACCTCGTACCAAGAGACCCAGTACTTC
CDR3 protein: CASSRPTSYQETQYF

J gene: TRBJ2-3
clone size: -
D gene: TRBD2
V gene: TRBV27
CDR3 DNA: TGTGCCAGCAAACTACTAGCGGGCTTGGCAGATACGCAGTATTTT
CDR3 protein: CASKLLAGLADTQYF

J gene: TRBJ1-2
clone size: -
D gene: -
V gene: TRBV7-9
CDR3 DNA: TGTGCCAGCAGCCTAGAAGCCCCAGCTAACTATGGCTACACCTTC
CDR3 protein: CASSLEAPANYGYTF

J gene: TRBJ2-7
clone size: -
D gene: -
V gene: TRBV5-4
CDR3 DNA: TGTGCCAGCAGCTTAAGGACAATTCCCTACGAGCAGTACTTC
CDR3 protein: CASSLRTIPYEQYF

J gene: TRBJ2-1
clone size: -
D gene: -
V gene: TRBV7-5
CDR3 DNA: TGTGCCAGCAGCGGATTGAGCTCCTACAATGAGCAGTTCTTC
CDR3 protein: CASSGLSSYNEQFF

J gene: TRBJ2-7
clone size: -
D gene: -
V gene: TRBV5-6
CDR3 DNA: TGTGCCAGCCTCCCCCTTTGGAGTCAGTACTCCTACGAGCAGTACTTC
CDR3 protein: CASLPLWSQYSYEQYF

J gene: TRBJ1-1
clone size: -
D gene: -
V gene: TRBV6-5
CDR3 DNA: TGTGCCAGCAGTTACTCAGTGAACACTGAAGCTTTCTTT
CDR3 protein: CASSYSVNTEAFF

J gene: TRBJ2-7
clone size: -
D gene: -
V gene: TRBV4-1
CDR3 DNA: TGCGCCAGCAGCCTCCGGGACACCGATACCTACGAGCAGTACTTC
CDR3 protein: CASSLRDTDTYEQYF

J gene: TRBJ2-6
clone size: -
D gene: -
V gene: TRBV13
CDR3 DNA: TGTGCCAGCAGTCTTGCCAAGCTGAGTACAAGTCGGGCCAACGTCCTGACTTTC
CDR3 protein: CASSLAKLSTSRANVLTF

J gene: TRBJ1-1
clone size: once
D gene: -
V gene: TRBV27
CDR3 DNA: TGTGCCAGCAGTCCTAACGGGGGGGTTACTGAAGCTTTCTTT
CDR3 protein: CASSPNGGVTEAFF

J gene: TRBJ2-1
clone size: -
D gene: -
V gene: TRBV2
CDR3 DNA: TGTGCCGCCTATATGGCGATTCGCGATGAGCAGTTCTTC
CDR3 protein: CAAYMAIRDEQFF

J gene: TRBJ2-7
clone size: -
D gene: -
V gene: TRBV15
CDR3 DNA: TGTGCCACCTCCTTGGGGCAATACGAGCAGTACTTC
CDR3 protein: CATSLGQYEQYF

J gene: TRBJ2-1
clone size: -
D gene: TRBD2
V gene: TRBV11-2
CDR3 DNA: TGTGCCAGCAGCTTAGCGGGAGGGAGGGATGAGCAGTTCTTC
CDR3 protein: CASSLAGGRDEQFF

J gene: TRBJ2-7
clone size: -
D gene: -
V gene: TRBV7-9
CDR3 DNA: TGTGCCAGCCACACGGGGGGCGCCTACGAGCAGTACTTC
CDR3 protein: CASHTGGAYEQYF

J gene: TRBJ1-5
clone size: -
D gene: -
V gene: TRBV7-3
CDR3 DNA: TGTGCCAGCAGCTTAAAGGAAGGGAAGCAATCAGCCCAGCATTTT
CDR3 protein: CASSLKEGKQSAQHF

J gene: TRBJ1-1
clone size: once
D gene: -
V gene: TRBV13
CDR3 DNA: TGTGCCAGCAGCCTCGAAATAAGTGAAGCTTTCTTT
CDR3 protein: CASSLEISEAFF

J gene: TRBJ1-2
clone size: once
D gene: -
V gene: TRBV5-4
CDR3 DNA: TGTGCCAGCAGCTCATCGACACCTGGCTACACCTTC
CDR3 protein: CASSSSTPGYTF

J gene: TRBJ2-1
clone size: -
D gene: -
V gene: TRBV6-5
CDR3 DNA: TGTGCCAGCAGTTACTCGAAGGGGCCTAATGAGCAGTTCTTC
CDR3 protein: CASSYSKGPNEQFF

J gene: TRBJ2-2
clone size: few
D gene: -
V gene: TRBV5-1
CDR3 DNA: TGCGCCAGCCTCGAAGGGAACACCGGGGAGCTGTTTTTT
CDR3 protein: CASLEGNTGELFF

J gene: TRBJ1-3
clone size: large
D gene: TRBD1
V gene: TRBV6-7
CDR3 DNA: TGTGCCAGCAGAGGGGACAGCTCTGGAAACACCATATATTTT
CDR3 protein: CASRGDSSGNTIYF

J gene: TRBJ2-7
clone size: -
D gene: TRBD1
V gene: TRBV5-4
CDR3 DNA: TGTGCCAGCAGCTTTCCGGGACAGGGCTCTCACGAGCAGTACTTC
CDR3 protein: CASSFPGQGSHEQYF

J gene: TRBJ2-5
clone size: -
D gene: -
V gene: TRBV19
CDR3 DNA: TGTGCCAGTAGTATTCTACCCCTCGAGACCCAGTACTTC
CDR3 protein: CASSILPLETQYF

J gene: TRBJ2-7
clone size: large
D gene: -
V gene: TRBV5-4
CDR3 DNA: TGTGCCAGCAGCTGGGGGGATGACTATCCCCACTTC
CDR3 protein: CASSWGDDYPHF

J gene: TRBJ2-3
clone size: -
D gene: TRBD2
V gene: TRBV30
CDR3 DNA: TGTGCCTGGAGTGTACCCCTAGCGGGAGGGCCGGTCACAGATACGCAGTATTTT
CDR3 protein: CAWSVPLAGGPVTDTQYF

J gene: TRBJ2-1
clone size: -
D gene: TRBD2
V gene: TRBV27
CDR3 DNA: TGTGCCAGCAGTCCAATAGCGGGGGGCTTCTACAATGAGCAGTTCTTC
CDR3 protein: CASSPIAGGFYNEQFF

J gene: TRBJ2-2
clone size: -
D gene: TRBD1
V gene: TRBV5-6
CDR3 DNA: TGTGCCAGCAGCTCGTTTCGGGACAGGGGACCCACCGGGGAGCTGTTTTTT
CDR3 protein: CASSSFRDRGPTGELFF

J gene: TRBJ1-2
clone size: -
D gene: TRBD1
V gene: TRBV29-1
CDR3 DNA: TGCAGCGTTGATGACGGACAGGGGGGTACCTATGGCTACACCTTC
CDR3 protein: CSVDDGQGGTYGYTF

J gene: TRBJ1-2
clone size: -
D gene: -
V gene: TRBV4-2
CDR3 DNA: TGTGCCAGCAGCTTCGCGACAGAGGTTTTTTATGGCTACACCTTC
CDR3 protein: CASSFATEVFYGYTF

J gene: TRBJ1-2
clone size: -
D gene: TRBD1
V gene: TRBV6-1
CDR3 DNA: TGTGCCAGCAGTGCCTCGGGACAGGGAAAATATTATGGCTACACCTTC
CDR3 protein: CASSASGQGKYYGYTF

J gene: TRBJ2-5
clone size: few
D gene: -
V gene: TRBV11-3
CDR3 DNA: TGTGCCAGCAGAACAGGGATGCAAGAGACCCAGTACTTC
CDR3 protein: CASRTGMQETQYF

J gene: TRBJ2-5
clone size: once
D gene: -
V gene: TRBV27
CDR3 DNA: TGTGCCAGCAGTTTATCCACGACTAAGGGGATACAAGAGACCCAGTACTTC
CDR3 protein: CASSLSTTKGIQETQYF

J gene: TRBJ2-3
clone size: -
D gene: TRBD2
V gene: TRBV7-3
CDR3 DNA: TGTGCCAGCAGCTTAACGGCTAGCGGTGGAGATACGCAGTATTTT
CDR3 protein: CASSLTASGGDTQYF

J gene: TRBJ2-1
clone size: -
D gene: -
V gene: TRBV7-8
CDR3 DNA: TGTGCCTCTAATAGCCTCTCCCTCCCCCCCAATGAGCAGTTCTTC
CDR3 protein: CASNSLSLPPNEQFF

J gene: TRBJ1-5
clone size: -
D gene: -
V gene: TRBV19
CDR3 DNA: TGTGCCAGTAGGCGCACAGTCGGGAACGGGCAGCCCCAGCATTTT
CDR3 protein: CASRRTVGNGQPQHF

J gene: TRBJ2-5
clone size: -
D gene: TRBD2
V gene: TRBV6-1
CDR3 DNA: TGTGCCAGTTGGGGGGGGGAGGAGACCCAGTACTTC
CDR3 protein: CASWGGEETQYF

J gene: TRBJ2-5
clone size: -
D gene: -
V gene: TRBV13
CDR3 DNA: TGTGCCAGCAGCCTCCTCCAGTTGGAAGAGACCCAGTACTTC
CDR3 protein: CASSLLQLEETQYF

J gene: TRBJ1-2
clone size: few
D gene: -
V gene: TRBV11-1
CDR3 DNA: TGTGCCAGCAGCTCATCGACACCTGGCTACACCTTC
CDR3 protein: CASSSSTPGYTF

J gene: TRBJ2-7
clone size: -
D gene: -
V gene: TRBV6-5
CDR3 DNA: TGTGCCAGCAGTTACCCGGACATCTCCTACGAGCAGTACTTC
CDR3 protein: CASSYPDISYEQYF

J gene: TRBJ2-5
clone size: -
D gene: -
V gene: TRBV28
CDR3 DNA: TGTGCCAGCAGTCCCCCGTCTACACAAGAGACCCAGTACTTC
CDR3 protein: CASSPPSTQETQYF

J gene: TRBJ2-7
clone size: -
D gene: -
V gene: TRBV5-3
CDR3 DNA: TGTGCCAGCAGCTGGGGGGATGACTATCCCCACTTC
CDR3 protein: CASSWGDDYPHF

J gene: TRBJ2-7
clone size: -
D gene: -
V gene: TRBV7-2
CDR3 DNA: TGTGCCAGCAGCTTAGGGGCGGGAAGTTGGAGCGAGCAGTACTTC
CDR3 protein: CASSLGAGSWSEQYF

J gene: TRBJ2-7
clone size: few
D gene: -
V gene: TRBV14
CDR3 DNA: TGTGCCAGCAGCCAAGAATCCTACGAGCAGTACTTC
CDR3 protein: CASSQESYEQYF

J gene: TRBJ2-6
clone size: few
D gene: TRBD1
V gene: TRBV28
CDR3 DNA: TGTGCCAGCAGTCCCCTGGGACAGTCTGGGGCCAACGTCCTGACTTTC
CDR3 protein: CASSPLGQSGANVLTF

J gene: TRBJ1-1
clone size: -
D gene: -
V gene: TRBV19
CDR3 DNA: TGTGCCAGTAGTATCGGTGGGGCCCGCACTGAAGCTTTCTTT
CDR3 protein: CASSIGGARTEAFF

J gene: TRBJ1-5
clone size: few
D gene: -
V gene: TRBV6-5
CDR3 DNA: TGTGCCAGCAGTTACTCAAATCAACAGCCCCAGCATTTT
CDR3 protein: CASSYSNQQPQHF

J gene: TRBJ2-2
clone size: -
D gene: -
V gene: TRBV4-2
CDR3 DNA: TGTGCCAGCAGCCAAGATTTCCCGGAGCTGTTTTTT
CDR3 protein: CASSQDFPELFF

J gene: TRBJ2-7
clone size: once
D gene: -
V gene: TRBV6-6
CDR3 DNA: TGTGCCAGCAGTTACAGCTCGACCAGCGAGCAGTACTTC
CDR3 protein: CASSYSSTSEQYF

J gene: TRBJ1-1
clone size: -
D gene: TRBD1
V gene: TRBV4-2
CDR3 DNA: TGTGCCAGCAGCTCGGGACAGGGAGGGGACACTGAAGCTTTCTTT
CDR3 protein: CASSSGQGGDTEAFF

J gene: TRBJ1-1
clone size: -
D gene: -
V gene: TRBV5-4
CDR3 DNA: TGTGCCAGCAGTTCAGGGATGACTGAAGCTTTCTTT
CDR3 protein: CASSSGMTEAFF